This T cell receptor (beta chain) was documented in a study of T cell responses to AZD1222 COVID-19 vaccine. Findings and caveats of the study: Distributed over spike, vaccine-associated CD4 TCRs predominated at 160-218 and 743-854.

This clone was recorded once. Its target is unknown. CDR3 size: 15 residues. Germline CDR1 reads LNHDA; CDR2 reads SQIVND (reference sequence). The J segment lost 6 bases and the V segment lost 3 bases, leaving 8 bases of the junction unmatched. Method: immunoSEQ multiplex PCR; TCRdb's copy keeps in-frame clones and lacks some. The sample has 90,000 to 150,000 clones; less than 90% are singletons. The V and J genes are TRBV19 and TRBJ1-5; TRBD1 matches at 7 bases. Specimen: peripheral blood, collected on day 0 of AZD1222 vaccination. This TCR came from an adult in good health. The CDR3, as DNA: TGTGCCAGTAGTATTCTCGCAGGGGGGGTTCAGCCCCAGCATTTT. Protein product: CASSILAGGVQPQHF.